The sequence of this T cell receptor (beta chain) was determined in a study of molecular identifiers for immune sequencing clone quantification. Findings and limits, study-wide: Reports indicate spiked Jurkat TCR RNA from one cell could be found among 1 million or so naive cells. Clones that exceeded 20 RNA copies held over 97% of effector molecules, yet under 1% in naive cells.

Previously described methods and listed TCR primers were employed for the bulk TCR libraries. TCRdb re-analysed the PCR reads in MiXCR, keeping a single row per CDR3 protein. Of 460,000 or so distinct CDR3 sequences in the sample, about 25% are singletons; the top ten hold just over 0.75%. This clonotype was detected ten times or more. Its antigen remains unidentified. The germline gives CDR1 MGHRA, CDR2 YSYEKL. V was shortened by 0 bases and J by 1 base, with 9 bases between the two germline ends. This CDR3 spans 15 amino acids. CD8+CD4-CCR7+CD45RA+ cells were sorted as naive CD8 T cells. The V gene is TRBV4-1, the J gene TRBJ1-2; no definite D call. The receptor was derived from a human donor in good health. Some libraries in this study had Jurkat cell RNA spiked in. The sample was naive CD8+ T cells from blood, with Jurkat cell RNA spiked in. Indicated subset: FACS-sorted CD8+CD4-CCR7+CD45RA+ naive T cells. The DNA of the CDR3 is TGCGCCAGCAGCCAAGAGCATGAGAATAACTATGGCTACACCTTC. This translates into CASSQEHENNYGYTF.